This T cell receptor (beta chain) was found in a study of shared T cell receptors in the human thymus. Profiled with immunoSEQ multiplex PCR; TCRdb holds only in-frame clones, not every one. The table shows under 450,000 clones, with approximately 95% occurring only once. CDR3 size: 13 residues. The V call is TRBV7-5, the J call TRBJ2-7; TRBD2, the table's D call, lacks a check against the DNA. TRBV7-5 is recorded as a pseudogene. Material for sequencing was thymocytes. The receptor was isolated from a human donor. CDR3 region: CVRDRVSSYEQYF. CDR3 nucleotides: TGTGTCAGAGATAGAGTGAGCTCCTACGAGCAGTACTTC.